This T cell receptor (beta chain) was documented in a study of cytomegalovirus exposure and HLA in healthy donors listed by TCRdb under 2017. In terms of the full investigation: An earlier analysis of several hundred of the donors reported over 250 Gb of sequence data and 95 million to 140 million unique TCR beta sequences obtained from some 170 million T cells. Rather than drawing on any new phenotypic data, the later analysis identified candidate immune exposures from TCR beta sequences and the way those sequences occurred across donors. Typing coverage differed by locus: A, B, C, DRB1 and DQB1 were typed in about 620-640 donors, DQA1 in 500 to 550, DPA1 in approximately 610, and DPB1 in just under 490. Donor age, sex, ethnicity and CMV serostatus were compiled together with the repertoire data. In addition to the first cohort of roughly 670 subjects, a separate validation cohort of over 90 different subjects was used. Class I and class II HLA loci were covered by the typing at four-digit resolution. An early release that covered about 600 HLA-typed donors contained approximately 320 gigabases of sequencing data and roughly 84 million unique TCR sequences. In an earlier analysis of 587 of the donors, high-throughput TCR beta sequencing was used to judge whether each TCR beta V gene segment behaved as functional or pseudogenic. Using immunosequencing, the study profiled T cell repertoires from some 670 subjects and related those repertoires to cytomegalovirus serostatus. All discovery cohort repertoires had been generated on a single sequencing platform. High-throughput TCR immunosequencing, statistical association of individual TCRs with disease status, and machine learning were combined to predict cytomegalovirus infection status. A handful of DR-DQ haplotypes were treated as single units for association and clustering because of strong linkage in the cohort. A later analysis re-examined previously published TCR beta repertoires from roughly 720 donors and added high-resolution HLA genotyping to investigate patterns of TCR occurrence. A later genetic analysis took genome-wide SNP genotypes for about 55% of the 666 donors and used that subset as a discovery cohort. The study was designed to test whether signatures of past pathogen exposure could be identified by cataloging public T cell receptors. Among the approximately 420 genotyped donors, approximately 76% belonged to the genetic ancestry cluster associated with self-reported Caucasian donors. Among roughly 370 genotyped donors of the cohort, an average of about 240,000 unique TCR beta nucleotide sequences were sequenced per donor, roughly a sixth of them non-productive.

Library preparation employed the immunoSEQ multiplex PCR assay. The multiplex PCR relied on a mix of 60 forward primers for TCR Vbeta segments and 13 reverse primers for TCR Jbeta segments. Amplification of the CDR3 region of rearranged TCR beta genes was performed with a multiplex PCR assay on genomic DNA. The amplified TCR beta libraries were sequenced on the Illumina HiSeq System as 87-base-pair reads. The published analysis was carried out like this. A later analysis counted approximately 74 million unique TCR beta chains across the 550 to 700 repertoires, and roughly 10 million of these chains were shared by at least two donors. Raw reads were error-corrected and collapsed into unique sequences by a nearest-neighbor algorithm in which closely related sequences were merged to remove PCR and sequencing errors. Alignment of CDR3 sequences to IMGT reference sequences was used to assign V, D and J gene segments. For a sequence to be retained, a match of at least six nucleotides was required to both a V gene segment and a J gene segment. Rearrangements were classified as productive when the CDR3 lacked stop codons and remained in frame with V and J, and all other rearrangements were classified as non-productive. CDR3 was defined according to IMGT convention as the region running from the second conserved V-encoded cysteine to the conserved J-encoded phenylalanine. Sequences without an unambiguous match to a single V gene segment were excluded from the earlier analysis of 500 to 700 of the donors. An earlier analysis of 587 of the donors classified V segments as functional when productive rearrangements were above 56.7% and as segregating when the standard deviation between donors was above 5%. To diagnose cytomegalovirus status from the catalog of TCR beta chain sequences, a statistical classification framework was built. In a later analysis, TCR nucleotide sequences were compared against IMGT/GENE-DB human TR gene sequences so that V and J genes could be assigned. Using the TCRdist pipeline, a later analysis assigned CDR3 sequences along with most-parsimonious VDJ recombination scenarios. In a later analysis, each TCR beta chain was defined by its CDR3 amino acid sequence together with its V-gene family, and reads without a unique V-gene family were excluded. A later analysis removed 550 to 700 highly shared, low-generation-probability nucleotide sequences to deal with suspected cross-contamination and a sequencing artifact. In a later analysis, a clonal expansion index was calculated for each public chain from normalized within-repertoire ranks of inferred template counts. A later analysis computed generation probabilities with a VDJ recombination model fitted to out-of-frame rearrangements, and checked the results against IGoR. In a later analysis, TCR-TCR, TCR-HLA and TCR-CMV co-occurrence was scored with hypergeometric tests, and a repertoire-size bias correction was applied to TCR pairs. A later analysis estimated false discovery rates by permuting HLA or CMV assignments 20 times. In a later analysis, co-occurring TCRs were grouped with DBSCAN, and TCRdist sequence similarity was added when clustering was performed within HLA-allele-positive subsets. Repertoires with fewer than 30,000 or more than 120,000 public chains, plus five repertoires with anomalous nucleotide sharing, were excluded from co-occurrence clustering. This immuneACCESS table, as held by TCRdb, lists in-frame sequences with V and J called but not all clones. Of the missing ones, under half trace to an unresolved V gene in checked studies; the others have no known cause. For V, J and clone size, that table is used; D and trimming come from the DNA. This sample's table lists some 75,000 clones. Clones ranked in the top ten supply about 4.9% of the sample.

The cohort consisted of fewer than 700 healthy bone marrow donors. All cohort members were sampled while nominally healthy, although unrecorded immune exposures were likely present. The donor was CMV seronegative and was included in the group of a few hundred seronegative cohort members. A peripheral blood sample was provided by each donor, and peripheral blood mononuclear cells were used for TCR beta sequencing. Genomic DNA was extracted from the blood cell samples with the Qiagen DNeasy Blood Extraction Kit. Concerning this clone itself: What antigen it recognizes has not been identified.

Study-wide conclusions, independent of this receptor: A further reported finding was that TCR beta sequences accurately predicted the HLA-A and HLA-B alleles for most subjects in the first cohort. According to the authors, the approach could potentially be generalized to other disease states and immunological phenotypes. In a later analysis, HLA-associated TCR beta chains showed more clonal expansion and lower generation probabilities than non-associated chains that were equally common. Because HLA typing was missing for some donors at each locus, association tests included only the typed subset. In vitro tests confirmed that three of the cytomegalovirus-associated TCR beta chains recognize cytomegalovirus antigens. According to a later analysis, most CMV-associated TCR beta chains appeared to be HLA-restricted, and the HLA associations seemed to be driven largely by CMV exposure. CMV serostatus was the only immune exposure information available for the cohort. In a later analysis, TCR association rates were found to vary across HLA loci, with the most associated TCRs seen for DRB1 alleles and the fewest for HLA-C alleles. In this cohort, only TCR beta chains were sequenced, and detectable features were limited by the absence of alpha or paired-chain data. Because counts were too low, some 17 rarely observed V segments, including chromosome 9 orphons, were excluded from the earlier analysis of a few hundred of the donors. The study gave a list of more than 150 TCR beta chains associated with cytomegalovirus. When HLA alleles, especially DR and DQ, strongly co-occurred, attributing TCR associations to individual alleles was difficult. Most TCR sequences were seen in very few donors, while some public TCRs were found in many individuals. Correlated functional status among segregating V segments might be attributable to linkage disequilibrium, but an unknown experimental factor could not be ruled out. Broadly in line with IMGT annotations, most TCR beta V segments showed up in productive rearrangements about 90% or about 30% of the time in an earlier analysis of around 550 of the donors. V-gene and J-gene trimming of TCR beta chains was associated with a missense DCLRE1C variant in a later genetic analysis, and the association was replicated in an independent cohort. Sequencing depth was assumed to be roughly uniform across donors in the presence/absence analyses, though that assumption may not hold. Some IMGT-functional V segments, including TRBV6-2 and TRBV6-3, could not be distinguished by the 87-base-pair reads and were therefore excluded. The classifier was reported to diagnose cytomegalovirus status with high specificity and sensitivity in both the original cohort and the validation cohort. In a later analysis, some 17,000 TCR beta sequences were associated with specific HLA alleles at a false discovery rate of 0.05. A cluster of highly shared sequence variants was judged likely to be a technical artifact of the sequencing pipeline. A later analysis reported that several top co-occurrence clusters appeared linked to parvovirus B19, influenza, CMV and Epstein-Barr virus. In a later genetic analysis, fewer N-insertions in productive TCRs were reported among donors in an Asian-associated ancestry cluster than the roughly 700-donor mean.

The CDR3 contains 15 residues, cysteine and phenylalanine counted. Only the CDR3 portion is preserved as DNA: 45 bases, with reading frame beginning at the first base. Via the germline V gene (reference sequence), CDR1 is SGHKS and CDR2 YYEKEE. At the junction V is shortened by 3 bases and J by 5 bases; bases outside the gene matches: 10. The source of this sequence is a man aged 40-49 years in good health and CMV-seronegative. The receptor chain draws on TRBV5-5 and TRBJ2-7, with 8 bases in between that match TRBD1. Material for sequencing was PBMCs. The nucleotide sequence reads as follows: TGTGCCAGCAGCTCACCGGGACAGGTGCCGAACGAGCAGTACTTC. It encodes CASSSPGQVPNEQYF.